Shown below are 10 T cell receptor beta chains from a single sample sequenced in a study of blood T cell repertoires in COVID-19. Libraries were prepared by immunoSEQ multiplex PCR; TCRdb keeps only in-frame clonotypes and omits some of them. In the table there are approximately 170,000 clones, roughly 91% of which are singletons. The source material was peripheral blood. Source of these receptors: a man younger than 35 with COVID-19, enrolled during active disease.

This clone was found once. The chain carries TRBV15 and TRBJ1-1; D is unresolved. The CDR3 has 12 amino acids. The V end lost 0 bases, the J end lost 14 bases, and 13 bases lay between the germline ends. Germline V gene lookup returns CDR1 LNHNV and CDR2 YYDKDF (reference sequence). The CDR3 DNA reads TGTGCCACCAGCAGAGATCTAGGCGTCCCATTCTTT. It encodes CATSRDLGVPFF.

This clone was counted between two and nine times. For the CDR3, the DNA is TGTGCCAGCAGCCGAGAGGGTGGAAACACCATATATTTT. It yields the protein CASSREGGNTIYF. V usage is TRBV7-9 and J usage is TRBJ1-3; D ambiguous. V was clipped by 5 bases and J by 3 bases, with 8 bases between them. Germline CDR1 is SEHNR and CDR2 is FQNEAQ (reference sequence). CDR3 length: 13 residues.

The gene calls are TRBV2 and TRBJ1-3, with D possibly being TRBD1 (6 bases). The V gene lost 4 bases and the J gene lost 2 bases, with 9 bases spanning the gap. The CDR3 loop spans 14 amino acids. Germline assignment: CDR1 SNHLY and CDR2 FYNNEI. The DNA of the CDR3 is TGTGCCAGCAGTGGCAGGGGAGCTGGAAACACCATATATTTT. Translating gives CASSGRGAGNTIYF.

The rearrangement uses TRBV6-2 or TRBV6-3 and TRBJ1-2, with a possible D match to TRBD1 (6 bases). From germline, CDR1 is MNHEY and CDR2 SVGEGT. The CDR3 is 16 amino acids. Trimming removed 0 bases from V and 2 bases from J, with 13 bases in between. The CDR3 protein is CASSYSGTPLNYGYTF. CDR3 DNA sequence: TGTGCCAGCAGTTACTCCGGGACACCTTTAAACTATGGCTACACCTTC.

The rearrangement links TRBV20-1 to TRBJ2-1; D not certain. The germline V gene has CDR1 DFQATT and CDR2 SNEGSKA (reference sequence). This CDR3 is 8 amino acids long. V shed 6 bases and J shed 12 bases, with 6 bases lying between them. The CDR3 DNA sequence: TGCAGTGCCCACGGGCAGTTCTTC. Translated, it gives CSAHGQFF.

The genes are TRBV21-1 and TRBJ2-7; no check of the table's D call, TRBD2, against the DNA was made. TRBV21-1 is noted as a pseudogene. The length of the CDR3 is 18 residues. CDR3 coding DNA: TGTGCCAGCAGCACCGCGATTCCGAGCGGGAGAGGCTCCTACGAGCAGTACTTC. Translation gives CASSTAIPSGRGSYEQYF.

The rearrangement joins TRBV28 to TRBJ1-5; the match to TRBD1 covers 9 bases. Germline lookup yields CDR1 MDHEN and CDR2 SYDVKM. The CDR3 consists of 18 residues. The V gene end was trimmed by 3 bases and the J gene end by 4 bases; junction bases not matched to a gene: 13. CDR3 sequence: CASSFGLGTGTVNQPQHF. CDR3 in DNA: TGTGCCAGCAGTTTTGGGTTGGGGACAGGGACCGTTAATCAGCCCCAGCATTTT.

The rearrangement joins TRBV27 to TRBJ2-7; 7 bases are shared with TRBD1. This CDR3 has 15 amino acids. V dropped 5 bases and J dropped 5; count of bases not matched to a gene: 12. The germline V gene encodes CDR1 MNHEY and CDR2 SMNVEV (reference sequence). The CDR3, as DNA: TGTGCCAGCAGTCTTCGTGACAGGGAAGGAAACGAGCAGTACTTC. Residues: CASSLRDREGNEQYF.

The chain employs TRBV29-1 and TRBJ1-2, with D possibly matching TRBD1 (5 bases). The germline gives CDR1 SQVTM, CDR2 ANQGSEA. Trimming took 6 bases from V and 1 from J, leaving 15 bases between them. This CDR3 comprises 14 residues. The DNA for the CDR3 is TGCAGCGTCCTTCCGACAGCCCTTAACTATGGCTACACCTTC. This translates into CSVLPTALNYGYTF.

This clone was observed a handful of times. The chain recombines TRBV14 with TRBJ2-1; 8 bases align to TRBD1. Germline V lookup: CDR1 SGHDN, CDR2 FVKESK. After removal of 5 bases from V and 9 bases from J, the junction contained 6 bases not matched to a gene. The CDR3 sequence is 13 residues long. DNA of the CDR3: TGTGCCAGCAGCTATAGCGACAGGGGTGAGCAGTTCTTC. It translates to CASSYSDRGEQFF.